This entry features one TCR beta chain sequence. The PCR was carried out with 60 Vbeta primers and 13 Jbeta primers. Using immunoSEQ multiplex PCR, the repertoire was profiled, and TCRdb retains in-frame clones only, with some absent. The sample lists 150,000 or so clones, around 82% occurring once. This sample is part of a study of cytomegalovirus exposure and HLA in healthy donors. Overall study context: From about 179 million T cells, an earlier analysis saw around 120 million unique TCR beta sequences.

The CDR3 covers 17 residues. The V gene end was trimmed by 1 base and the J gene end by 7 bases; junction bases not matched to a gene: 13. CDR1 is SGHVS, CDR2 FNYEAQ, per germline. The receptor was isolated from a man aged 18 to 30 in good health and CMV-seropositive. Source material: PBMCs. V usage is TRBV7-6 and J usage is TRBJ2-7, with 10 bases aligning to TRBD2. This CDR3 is CASSLGPGAGGPGEQYF. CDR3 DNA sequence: TGTGCCAGCAGCTTAGGTCCAGGAGCGGGAGGGCCCGGAGAGCAGTACTTC.